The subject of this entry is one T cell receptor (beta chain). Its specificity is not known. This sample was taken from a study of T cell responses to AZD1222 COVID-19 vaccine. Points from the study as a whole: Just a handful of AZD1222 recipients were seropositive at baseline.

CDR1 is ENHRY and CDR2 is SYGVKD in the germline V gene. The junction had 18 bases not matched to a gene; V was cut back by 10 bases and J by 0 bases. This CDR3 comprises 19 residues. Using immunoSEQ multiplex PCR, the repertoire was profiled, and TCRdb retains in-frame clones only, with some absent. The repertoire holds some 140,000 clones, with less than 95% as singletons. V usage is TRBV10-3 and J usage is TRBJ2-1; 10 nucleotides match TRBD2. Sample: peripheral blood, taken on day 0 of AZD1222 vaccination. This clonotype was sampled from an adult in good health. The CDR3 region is CASGNLPSGSSSSYNEQFF. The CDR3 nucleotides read TGTGCCAGTGGTAATCTTCCTAGCGGGAGCTCAAGCTCCTACAATGAGCAGTTCTTC.